The clone carrying this T cell receptor (beta chain) was counted a single time. The data stem from a study of shared clonotypes between healthy human individuals. Sequenced by immunoSEQ multiplex PCR; TCRdb stores in-frame clones only, minus some. This table has 2,500,000 or so clones, around 93% appearing once. V lost 3 bases, J lost 1 base, and 16 bases lay in between. Germline CDR1 LNHDA, CDR2 SQIVND (reference sequence). This CDR3 comprises 17 residues. The sequencing input was naive CD4+ T cells from PBMCs. Regarding subset: CD45RA+ positively selected. The receptor was isolated from a man younger than 30 in good health. Some clones in this sample may be carry-over from other donors' samples. The chain uses TRBV19 and TRBJ1-5; D possibly corresponds to TRBD1 (6 bases). The CDR3 spells CASSMIRGGTSNQPQHF. The CDR3 DNA is TGTGCCAGTAGTATGATAAGGGGGGGCACGAGCAATCAGCCCCAGCATTTT.